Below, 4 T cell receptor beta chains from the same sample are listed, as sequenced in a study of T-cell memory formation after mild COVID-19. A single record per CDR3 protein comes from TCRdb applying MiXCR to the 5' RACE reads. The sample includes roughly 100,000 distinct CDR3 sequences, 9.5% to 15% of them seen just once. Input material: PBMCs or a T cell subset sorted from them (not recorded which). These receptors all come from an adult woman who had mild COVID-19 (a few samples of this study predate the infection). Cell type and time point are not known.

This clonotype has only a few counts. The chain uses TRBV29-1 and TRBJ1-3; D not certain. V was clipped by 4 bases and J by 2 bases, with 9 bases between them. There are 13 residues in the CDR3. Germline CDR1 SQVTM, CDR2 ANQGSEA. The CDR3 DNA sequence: TGCAGCGTTGTGTTGGGTGCTGGAAACACCATATATTTT. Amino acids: CSVVLGAGNTIYF.

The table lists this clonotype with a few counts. CDR3 sequence (DNA): TGTGCCAGCAGTCCCGGTCCAACACTCGATGAGCAGTTCTTC. This codes for CASSPGPTLDEQFF. The genes are TRBV6-5 and TRBJ2-1; no clear D gene. The V and J ends lost 5 bases and 8 bases respectively, with 16 bases between them. The CDR3 covers 14 residues. Germline CDR1 reads MNHEY; CDR2 reads SVGAGI.

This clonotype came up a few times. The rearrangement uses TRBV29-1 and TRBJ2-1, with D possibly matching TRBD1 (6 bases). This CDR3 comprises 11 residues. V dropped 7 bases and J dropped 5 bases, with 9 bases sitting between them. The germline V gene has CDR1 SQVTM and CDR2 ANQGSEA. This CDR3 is CSATGNNEQFF. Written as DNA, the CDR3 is TGCAGCGCTACAGGGAACAATGAGCAGTTCTTC.

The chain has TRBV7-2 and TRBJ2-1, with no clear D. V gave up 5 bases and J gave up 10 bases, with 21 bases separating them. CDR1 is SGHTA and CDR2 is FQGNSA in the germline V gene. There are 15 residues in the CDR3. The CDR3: CASSNGPRTQYEQFF. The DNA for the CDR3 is TGTGCCAGCAGCAACGGGCCACGGACCCAATACGAGCAGTTCTTC.